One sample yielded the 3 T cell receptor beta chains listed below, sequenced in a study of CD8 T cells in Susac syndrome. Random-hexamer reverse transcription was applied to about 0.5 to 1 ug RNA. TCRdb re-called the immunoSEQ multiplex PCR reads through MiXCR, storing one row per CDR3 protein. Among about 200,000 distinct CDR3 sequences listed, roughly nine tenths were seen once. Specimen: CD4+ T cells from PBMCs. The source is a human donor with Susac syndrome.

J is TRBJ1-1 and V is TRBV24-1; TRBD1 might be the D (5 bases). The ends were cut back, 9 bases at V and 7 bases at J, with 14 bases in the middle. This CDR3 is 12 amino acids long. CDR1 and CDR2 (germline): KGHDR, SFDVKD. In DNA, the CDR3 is TGTGCCACCGCCCAGGGTCATGGTGAAGCTTTCTTT. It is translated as CATAQGHGEAFF.

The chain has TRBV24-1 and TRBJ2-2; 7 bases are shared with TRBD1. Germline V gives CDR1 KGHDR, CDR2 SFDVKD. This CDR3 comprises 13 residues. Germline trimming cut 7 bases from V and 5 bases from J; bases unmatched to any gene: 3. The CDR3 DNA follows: TGTGCCACCAGCCTGACAGGGACCGGGGAGCTGTTTTTT. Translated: CATSLTGTGELFF.

CDR3 sequence reads: CAISESQVLAFF. DNA of the CDR3: TGTGCCATCAGTGAGTCGCAGGTCTTAGCTTTCTTT. J is TRBJ1-1 and V is TRBV10-3; D is ambiguous. This CDR3 is 12 amino acids long. V was clipped by 0 bases and J by 10 bases, with 9 bases between them. Germline V gene sequence: CDR1 ENHRY, CDR2 SYGVKD.